Detailed here is one T cell receptor (beta chain). Only in-frame clones appear in the TCRdb table, and some are missing; sequencing was by immunoSEQ multiplex PCR. The sample has tens of thousands of clones; roughly 87% are singletons. The sample belongs to a study of T cell responses to AZD1222 COVID-19 vaccine. From germline, CDR1 is SGHDT and CDR2 YYEEEE. Trimming took 4 bases from V and 4 from J, leaving 11 bases between them. There are 13 residues in the CDR3. Sample: peripheral blood, taken 28 days after the second AZD1222 dose. This clonotype originated in an adult who received the AZD1222 COVID-19 vaccine. The V gene is TRBV5-6, the J gene TRBJ1-2, with a possible D match to TRBD1 (5 bases). DNA of the CDR3: TGTGCCAGCAGCATCAGACAGATCTATGGCTACACCTTC. Translated, it gives CASSIRQIYGYTF.